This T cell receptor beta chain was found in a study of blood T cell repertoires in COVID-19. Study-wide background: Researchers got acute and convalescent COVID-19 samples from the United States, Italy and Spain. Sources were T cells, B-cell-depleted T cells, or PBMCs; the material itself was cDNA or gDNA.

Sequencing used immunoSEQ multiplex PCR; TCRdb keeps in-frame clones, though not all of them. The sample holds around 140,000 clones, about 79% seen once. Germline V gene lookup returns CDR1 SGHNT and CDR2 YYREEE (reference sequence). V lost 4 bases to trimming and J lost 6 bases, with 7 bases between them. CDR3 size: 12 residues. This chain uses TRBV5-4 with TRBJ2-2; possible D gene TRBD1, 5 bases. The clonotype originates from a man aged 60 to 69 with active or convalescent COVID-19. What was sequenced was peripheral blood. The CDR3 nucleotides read TGTGCCAGCAGCCGACAGTCCGGGGAGCTGTTTTTT. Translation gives CASSRQSGELFF.